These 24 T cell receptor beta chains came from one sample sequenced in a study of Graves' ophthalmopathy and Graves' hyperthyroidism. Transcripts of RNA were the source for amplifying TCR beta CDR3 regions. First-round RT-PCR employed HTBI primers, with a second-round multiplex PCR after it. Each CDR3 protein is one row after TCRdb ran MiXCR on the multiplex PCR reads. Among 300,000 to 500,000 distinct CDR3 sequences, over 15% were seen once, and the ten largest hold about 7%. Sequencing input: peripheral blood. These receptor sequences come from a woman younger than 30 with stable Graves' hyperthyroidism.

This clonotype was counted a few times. The CDR3 region is CASSPPFKGAKYGYTF. CDR3 sequence (DNA): TGTGCCAGCAGCCCCCCCTTTAAGGGGGCAAAGTATGGCTACACCTTC. The V call is TRBV4-2, the J call TRBJ1-2; 7 nucleotides agree with TRBD1. CDR1 and CDR2 from the germline V gene are LGHNA and YNFKEQ. CDR3 length equals 16 residues. V shed 4 bases and J 5 bases; nucleotides not matched to a gene: 13.

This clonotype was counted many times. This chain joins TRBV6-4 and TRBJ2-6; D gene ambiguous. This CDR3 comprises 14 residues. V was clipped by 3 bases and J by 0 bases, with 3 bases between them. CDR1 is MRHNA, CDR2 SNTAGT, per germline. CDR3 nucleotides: TGTGCCAGCAGTGATGGCTCTGGGGCCAACGTCCTGACTTTC. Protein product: CASSDGSGANVLTF.

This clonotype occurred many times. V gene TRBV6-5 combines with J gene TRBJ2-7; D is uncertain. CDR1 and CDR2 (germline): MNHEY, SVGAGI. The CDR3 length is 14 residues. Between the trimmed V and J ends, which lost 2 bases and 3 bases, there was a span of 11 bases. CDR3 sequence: CASSYDLRSYEQYF. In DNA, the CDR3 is TGTGCCAGCAGTTACGACCTACGAAGCTACGAGCAGTACTTC.

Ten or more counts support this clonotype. CDR3 residues: CASLAGTFAYEQYF. In DNA, the CDR3 is TGTGCCAGCTTAGCCGGGACGTTTGCCTACGAGCAGTACTTC. This chain joins TRBV6-2 or TRBV6-3 and TRBJ2-7; D might be TRBD1 or TRBD2, each matching 5 bases. There are 14 residues in the CDR3. Looked up from germline, CDR1 is MNHEY and CDR2 is SVGEGT. The V gene lost 8 bases and the J gene lost 2 bases, with 16 bases spanning the gap.

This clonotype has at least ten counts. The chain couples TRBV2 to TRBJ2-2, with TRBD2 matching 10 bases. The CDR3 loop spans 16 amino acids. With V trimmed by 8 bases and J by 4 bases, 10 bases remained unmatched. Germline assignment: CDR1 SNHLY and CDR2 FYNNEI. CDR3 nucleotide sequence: TGTGCCAGCCTCGGACTAGCGGAGGAAACCACCGGGGAGCTGTTTTTT. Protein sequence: CASLGLAEETTGELFF.

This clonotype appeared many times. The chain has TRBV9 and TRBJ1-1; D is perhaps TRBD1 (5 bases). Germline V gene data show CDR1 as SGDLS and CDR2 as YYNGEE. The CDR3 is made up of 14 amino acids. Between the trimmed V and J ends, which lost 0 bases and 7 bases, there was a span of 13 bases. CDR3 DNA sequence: TGTGCCAGCAGCGTAGGGTCAGGGATGTATGAAGCTTTCTTT. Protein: CASSVGSGMYEAFF.

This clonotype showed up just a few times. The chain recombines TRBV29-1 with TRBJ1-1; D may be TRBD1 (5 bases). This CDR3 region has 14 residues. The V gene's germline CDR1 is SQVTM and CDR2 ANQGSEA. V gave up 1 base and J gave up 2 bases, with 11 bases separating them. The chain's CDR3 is CSVEVAGTNTEAFF. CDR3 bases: TGCAGCGTTGAAGTTGCAGGGACTAACACTGAAGCTTTCTTT.

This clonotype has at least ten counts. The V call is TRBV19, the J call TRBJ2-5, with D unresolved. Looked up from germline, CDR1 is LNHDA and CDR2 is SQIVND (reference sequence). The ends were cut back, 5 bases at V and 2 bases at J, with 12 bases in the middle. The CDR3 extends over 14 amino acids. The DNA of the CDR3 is TGTGCCAGTAGTGGTCGTCAGTTTCAAGAGACCCAGTACTTC. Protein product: CASSGRQFQETQYF.

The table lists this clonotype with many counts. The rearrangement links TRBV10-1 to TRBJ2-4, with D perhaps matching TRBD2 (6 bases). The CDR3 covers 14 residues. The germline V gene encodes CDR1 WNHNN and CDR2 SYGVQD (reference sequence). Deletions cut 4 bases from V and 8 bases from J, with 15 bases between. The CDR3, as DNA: TGCGCCAGCAGTGCTGCGACTAGTTCGGACATTCAGTACTTC. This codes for CASSAATSSDIQYF.

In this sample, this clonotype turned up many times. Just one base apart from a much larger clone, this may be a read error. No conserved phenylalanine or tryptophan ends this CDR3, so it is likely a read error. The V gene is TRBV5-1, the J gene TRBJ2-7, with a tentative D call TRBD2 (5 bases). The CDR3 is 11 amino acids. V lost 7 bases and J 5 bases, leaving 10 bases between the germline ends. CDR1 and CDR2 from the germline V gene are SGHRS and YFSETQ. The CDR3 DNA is TGCGCCAGCGCCCTCGGGAACGAGCAGTACTAC. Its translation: CASALGNEQYY.

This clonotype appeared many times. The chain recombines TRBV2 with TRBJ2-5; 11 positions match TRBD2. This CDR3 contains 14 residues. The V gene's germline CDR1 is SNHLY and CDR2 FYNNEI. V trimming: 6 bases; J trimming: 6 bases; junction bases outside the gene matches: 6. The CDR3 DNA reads TGTGCCAGCAGAGATAGCGGGGGGGCGAAGACCCAGTACTTC. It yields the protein CASRDSGGAKTQYF.

CDR3 sequence: CASSYWLAGGISGELFF. CDR3 sequence (DNA): TGTGCCAGCAGTTACTGGCTAGCGGGGGGGATTAGCGGGGAGCTGTTTTTT. The chain combines TRBV6-5 with TRBJ2-2; 12 bases align to TRBD2. Per the germline V gene, CDR1 is MNHEY and CDR2 is SVGAGI. V gave up 1 base and J gave up 7 bases; unmatched junction bases: 7. The CDR3 is 17 residues long.

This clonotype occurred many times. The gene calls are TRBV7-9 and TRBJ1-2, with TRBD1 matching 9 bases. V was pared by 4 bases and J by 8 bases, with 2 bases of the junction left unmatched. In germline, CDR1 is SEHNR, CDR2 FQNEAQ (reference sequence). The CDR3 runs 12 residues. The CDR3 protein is CASSWGQGGYTF. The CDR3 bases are TGTGCCAGCAGCTGGGGACAGGGCGGCTACACCTTC.

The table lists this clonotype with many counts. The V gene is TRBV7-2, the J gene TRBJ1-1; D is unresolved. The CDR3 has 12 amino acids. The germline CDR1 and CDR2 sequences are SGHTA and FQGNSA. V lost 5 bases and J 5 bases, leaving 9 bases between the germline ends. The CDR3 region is CASSRFNTEAFF. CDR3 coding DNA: TGTGCCAGCAGCCGATTTAATACTGAAGCTTTCTTT.

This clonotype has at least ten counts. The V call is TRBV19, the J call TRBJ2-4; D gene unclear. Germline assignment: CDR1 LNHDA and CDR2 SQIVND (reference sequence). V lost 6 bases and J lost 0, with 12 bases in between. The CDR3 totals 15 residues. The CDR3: CASRDVDGAKNIQYF. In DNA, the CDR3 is TGTGCCAGTAGGGACGTGGACGGAGCCAAAAACATTCAGTACTTC.

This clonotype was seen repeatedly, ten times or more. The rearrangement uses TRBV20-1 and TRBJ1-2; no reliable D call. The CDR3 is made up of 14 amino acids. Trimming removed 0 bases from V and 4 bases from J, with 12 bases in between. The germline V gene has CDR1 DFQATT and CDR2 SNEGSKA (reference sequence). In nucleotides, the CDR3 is TGCAGTGCTAGAGATGGAATTATTGGCTATGGCTACACCTTC. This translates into CSARDGIIGYGYTF.

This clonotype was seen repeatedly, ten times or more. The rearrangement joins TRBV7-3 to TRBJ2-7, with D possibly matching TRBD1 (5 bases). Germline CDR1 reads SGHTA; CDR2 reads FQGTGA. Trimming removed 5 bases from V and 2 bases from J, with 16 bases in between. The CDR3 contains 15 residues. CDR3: CASSDRRIMAYEQYF. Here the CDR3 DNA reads TGTGCCAGCAGCGACAGACGCATAATGGCCTACGAGCAGTACTTC.

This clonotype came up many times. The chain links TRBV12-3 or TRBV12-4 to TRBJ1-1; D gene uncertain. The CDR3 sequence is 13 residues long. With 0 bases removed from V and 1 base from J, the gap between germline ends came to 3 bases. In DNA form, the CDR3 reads TGTGCCAGCAGTTTAGCGGGGAACACTGAAGCTTTCTTT. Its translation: CASSLAGNTEAFF.

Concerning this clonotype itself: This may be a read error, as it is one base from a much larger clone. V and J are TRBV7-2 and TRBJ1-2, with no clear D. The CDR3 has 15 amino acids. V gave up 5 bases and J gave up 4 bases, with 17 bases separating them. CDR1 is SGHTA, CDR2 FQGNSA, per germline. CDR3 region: CASSPSRAGIYGYTF. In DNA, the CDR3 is TGTGCCAGCAGCCCAAGCCGGGCGGGCATCTATGGCTACACCTTC.

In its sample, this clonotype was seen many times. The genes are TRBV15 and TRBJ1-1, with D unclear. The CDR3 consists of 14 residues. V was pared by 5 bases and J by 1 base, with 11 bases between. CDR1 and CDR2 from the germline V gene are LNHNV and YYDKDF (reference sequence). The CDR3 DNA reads TGTGCCACCAGCCCTCACACGGGGAACACTGAAGCTTTCTTT. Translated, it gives CATSPHTGNTEAFF.

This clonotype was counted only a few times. CDR3 in DNA: TGTGCCAGCAGTCACCCACAGACCTTTGAGACCCAGTACTTC. This codes for CASSHPQTFETQYF. The rearrangement uses TRBV6-2 or TRBV6-3 and TRBJ2-5; D is unresolved. Germline CDR1 is MNHEY and CDR2 is SVGEGT. V lost 5 bases and J 5 bases, leaving 15 bases between the germline ends. The CDR3 consists of 14 residues.

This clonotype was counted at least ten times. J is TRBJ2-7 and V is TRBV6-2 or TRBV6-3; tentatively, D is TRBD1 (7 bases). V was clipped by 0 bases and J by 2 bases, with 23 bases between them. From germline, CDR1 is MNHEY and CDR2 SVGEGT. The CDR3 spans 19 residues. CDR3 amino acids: CASSYSDLAGQTYTYEQYF. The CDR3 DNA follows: TGTGCCAGCAGTTACTCGGATTTGGCGGGACAGACCTATACCTACGAGCAGTACTTC.

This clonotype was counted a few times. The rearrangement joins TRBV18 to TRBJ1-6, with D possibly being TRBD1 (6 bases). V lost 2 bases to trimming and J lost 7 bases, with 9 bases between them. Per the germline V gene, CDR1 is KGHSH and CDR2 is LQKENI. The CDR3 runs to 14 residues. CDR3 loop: CASSPTGANSPLHF. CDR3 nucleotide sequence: TGTGCCAGCTCACCAACGGGGGCCAATTCACCCCTCCACTTT.

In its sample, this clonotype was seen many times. The CDR3 DNA is TGTGCCAGCAGCCTAAGGGGTCATGGAAACACCATATATTTT. It codes for CASSLRGHGNTIYF. The chain combines TRBV28 with TRBJ1-3; the D gene is possibly TRBD1 (5 bases). Germline V gives CDR1 MDHEN, CDR2 SYDVKM. Trimming shortened V by 6 bases and J by 3 bases, and 12 bases separated the two germline ends. The CDR3 is 14 amino acids.